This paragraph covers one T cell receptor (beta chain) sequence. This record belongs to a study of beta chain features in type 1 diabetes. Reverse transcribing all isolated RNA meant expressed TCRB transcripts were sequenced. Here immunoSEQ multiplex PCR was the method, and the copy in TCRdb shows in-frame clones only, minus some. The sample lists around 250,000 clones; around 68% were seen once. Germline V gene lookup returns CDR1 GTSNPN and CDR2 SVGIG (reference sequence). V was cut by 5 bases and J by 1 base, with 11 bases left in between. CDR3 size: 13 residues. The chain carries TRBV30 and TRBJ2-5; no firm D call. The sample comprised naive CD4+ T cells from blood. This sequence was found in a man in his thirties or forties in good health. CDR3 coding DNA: TGTGCCTGGCAGTCCTGGTCCCAAGAGACCCAGTACTTC. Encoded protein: CAWQSWSQETQYF.